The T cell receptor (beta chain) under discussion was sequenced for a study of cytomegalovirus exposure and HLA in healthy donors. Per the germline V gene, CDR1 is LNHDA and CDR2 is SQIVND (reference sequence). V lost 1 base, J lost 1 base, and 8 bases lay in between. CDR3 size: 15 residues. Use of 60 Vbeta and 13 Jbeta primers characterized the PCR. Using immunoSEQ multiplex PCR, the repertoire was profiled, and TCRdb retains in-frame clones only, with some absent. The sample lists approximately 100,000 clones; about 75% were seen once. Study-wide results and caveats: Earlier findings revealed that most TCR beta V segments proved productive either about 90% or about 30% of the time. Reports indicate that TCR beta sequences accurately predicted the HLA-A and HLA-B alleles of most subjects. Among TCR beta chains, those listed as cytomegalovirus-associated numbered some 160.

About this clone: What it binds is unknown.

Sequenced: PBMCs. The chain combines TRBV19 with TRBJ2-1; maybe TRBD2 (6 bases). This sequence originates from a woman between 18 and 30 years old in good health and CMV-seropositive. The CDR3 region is CASSIVRESYNEQFF. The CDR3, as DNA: TGTGCCAGTAGTATAGTACGGGAGTCCTACAATGAGCAGTTCTTC.